This T cell receptor (beta chain) comes out of a study of shared clonotypes between healthy human individuals. Repertoires were generated with immunoSEQ multiplex PCR, while TCRdb's copy carries only in-frame clones and drops some. The data show approximately 2.1 million clones, 80% to 95% seen once. The CDR3 runs 13 residues. V was pared by 2 bases and J by 6 bases, with 1 base of the junction left unmatched. Germline CDR1 and CDR2: LNHDA and SQIVND (reference sequence). The receptor was isolated from a man aged 18 to 35 in good health. Some clones in this sample may be carry-over from other donors' samples. Sequenced input: naive CD4+ T cells from PBMCs. Subset described: CD45RA+ positively selected. The rearrangement joins TRBV19 to TRBJ1-2; 9 nucleotides line up with TRBD1. CDR3 coding DNA: TGTGCCAGTAGTATAACAGGGGGCAATGGCTACACCTTC. This translates into CASSITGGNGYTF. Looking up the rest from reference TRBV19 and TRBJ1-2 gives the full variable domain: DGGITQSPKYLFRKEGQNVTLSCEQNLNHDAMYWYRQDPGQGLRLIYYSQIVNDFQKGDIAEGYSVSREKKESFPLTVTSAQKNPTAFYLCASSITGGNGYTFGSGTRLTVV.